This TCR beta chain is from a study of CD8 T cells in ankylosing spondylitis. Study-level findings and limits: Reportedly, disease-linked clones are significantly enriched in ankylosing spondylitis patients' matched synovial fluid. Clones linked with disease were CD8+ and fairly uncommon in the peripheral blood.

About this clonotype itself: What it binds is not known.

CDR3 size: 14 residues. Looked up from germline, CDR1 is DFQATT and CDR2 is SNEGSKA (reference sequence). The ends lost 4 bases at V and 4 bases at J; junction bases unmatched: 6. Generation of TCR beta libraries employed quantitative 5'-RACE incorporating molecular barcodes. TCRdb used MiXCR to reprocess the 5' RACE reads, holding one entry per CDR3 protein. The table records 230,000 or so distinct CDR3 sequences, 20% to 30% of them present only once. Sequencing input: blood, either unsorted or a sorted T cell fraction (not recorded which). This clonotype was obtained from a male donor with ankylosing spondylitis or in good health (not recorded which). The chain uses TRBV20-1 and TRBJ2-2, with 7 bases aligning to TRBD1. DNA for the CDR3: TGCAGTGCTAAAGGGGACAGTGGCACCGGGGAGCTGTTTTTT. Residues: CSAKGDSGTGELFF.